This T cell receptor beta chain was sequenced for a study of T-cell reconstitution after alpha-beta-depleted transplantation in children. Regarding the study as a whole: For some patients, TCRbeta diversity was high at day 60 because of recipient T cells and thymic progenitors that survived. Expanded graft clones numbering several hundred reportedly gave rise to alpha-beta T cells about two months after transplant.

Preparing the TCRbeta library involved the use of unique molecular identifiers. MiXCR, applied by TCRdb to the PCR reads, yields one record per CDR3 protein. The table has 440,000 or so distinct CDR3 sequences, around two fifths seen once. This CDR3 comprises 14 residues. Germline V gene sequence: CDR1 LGHNA, CDR2 YSLEER. The V and J ends lost 0 bases and 10 bases respectively, with 13 bases between them. Of note for this clonotype: Its matching antigen is unknown.

V gene TRBV4-3 combines with J gene TRBJ2-1, with D possibly matching TRBD2 (5 bases). The source of this sequence is a girl aged 2 to 9 with aplastic anemia, due to receive a stem cell transplant. Here the sequenced sample was PBMCs, taken before TCRalphabeta/CD19-depleted stem cell transplant. CDR3 loop: CASSQDLGPGEQFF. For the CDR3, the DNA is TGCGCCAGCAGCCAAGATCTCGGCCCGGGGGAGCAGTTCTTC.